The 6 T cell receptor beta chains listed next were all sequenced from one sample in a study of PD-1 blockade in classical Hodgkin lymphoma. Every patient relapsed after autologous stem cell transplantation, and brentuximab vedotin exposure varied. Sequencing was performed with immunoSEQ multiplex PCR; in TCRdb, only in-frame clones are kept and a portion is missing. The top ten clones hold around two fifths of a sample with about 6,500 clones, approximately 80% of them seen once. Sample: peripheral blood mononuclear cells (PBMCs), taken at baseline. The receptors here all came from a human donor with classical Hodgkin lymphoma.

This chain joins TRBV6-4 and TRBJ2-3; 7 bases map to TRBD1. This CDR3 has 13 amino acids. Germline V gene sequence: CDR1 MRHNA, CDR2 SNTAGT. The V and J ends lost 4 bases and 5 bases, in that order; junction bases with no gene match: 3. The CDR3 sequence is CASSANRGDTQYF. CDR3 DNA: TGTGCCAGCAGTGCTAACAGGGGAGATACGCAGTATTTT.

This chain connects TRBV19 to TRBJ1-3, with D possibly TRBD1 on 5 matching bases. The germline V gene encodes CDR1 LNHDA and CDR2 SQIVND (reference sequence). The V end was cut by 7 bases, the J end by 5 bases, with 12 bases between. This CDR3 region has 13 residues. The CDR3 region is CASTPPGRNTIYF. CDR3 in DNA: TGTGCCAGTACCCCCCCAGGGAGAAACACCATATATTTT.

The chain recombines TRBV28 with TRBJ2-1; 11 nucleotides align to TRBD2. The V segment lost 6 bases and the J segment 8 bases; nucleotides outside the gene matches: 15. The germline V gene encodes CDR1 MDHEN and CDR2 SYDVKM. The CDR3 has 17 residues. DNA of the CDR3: TGTGCCAGCAGACGAGTGCCGGCTAGCGGGAGGAGATATGAGCAGTTCTTC. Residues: CASRRVPASGRRYEQFF.

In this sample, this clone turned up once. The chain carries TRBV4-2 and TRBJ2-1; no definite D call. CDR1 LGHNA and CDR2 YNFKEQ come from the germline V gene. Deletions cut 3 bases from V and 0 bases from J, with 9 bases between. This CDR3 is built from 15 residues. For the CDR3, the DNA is TGTGCCAGCAGCCAGCCAGGCGACTCCTACAATGAGCAGTTCTTC. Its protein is CASSQPGDSYNEQFF.

The CDR3 DNA reads TGTGCCAGTAGTACAATTGGAGTGGGTTACGAGCAGTACTTC. It is translated as CASSTIGVGYEQYF. V and J are TRBV19 and TRBJ2-7; D ambiguous. CDR3 size: 14 residues. V was clipped by 4 bases and J by 4 bases, with 14 bases between them. Germline loops: CDR1 LNHDA, CDR2 SQIVND (reference sequence).

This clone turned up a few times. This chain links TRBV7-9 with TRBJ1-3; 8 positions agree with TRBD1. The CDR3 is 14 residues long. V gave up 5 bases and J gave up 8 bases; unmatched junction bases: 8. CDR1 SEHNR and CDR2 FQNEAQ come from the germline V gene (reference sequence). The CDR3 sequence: CASSPKTGEYTIYF. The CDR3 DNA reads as TGTGCCAGCAGCCCAAAGACAGGGGAGTACACCATATATTTT.